This T cell receptor beta chain stems from a study of T cells in Graves' hyperthyroidism and ophthalmopathy. Clinical symptoms, serum thyroxine, TRAb, thyroid ultrasound and orbital computed tomography established diagnosis. CDR3 size: 16 residues. Germline V CDR1 and CDR2: SGHTA, FQGTGA. Unmatched junction bases numbered 9, after V lost 0 bases and J lost 10 bases. This clonotype occurred many times. RNA transcripts gave rise to amplified TCR beta CDR3 regions. An initial round of RT-PCR targeting the TCR CDR3 relied on the HTBI primer set. TCRdb called the multiplex PCR reads again in MiXCR, with one record for every CDR3 protein. The sample has about 410,000 distinct CDR3 sequences, about 15% seen once; the top ten hold approximately 13%.

This receptor was identified in a man younger than 35 with Graves' ophthalmopathy. The sequenced sample was blood. The chain links TRBV7-3 to TRBJ2-1, with TRBD2 matching over 10 bases. CDR3 sequence (DNA): TGTGCCAGCAGCTTAACGCCTAGCGGGAGCAGGGGGGAGCAGTTCTTC. It codes for CASSLTPSGSRGEQFF. Filled out from reference TRBV7-3 and TRBJ2-1, the complete variable domain reads GAGVSQTPSNKVTEKGKYVELRCDPISGHTALYWYRQSLGQGPEFLIYFQGTGAADDSGLPNDRFFAVRPEGSVSTLKIQRTERGDSAVYLCASSLTPSGSRGEQFFGPGTRLTVL.